This TCR beta chain comes out of a study of blood T cell repertoires in COVID-19. The protocol was immunoSEQ multiplex PCR, while the TCRdb copy is restricted to in-frame clones and leaves out a portion. The sample includes around 230,000 clones, approximately 84% of them seen just once. This clone has only one observation. The CDR3 loop spans 15 amino acids. Germline CDR1 is KGHSH and CDR2 is LQKENI. V was pared by 2 bases and J by 2 bases, with 4 bases of the junction left unmatched. The V call is TRBV18, the J call TRBJ2-7, with 9 bases fitting TRBD1. The sample was PBMCs or T cells enriched from blood (not recorded which). The clonotype was recovered from a man aged 40-55 years who had recovered from COVID-19. The DNA of the CDR3 is TGTGCCAGCTCACCAGGGGACAGGGTCACCTACGAGCAGTACTTC. It yields the protein CASSPGDRVTYEQYF.